This T cell receptor beta chain comes out of a study of vaccination and CD4 T cells after COVID-19. Turning to the study itself: Ranging from 14 to 241, the interval between dose two and post-vaccine sampling had a median of approximately 70 days.

Treatment reported: approximately 11-day PBMC culture with coronavirus spike peptide pools or control peptides (ViraFEST assay). CD4+ T cells were isolated by negative selection after 10 days of culture. Points on this clonotype: Antigen specificity is unknown.

The study sequenced cultured CD4+ T cell DNA using the Oncomine TCR Beta short-read assay. Using its own MiXCR run on the PCR reads, TCRdb lists one record per CDR3 protein. The data show around 15,000 distinct CDR3 sequences, about two fifths seen once. The CDR3 sequence is 13 residues long. Per germline, CDR1 MNHNS and CDR2 SASEGT. V lost 7 bases to trimming and J lost 4 bases, with 13 bases between them. This receptor was identified in a human donor who had recovered from COVID-19. Sequenced material: CD4+ T cells from blood, cultured in vitro, taken after SARS-CoV-2 vaccination. V is TRBV6-1 and J is TRBJ2-5, with D perhaps being TRBD1 or TRBD2 (7 bases each). The CDR3 protein is CASTPGGGETQYF. The CDR3 nucleotides read TGTGCCAGCACCCCAGGGGGGGGAGAGACCCAGTACTTC.